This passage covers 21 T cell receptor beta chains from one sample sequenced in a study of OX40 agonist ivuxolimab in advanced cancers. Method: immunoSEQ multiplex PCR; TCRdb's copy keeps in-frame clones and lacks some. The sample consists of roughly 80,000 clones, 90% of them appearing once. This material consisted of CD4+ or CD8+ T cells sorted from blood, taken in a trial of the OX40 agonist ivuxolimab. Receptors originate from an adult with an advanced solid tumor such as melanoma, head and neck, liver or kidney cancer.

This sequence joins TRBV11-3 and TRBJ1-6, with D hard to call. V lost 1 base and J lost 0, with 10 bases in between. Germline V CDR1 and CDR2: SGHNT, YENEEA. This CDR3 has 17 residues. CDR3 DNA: TGTGCCAGCAGCTTAGGAGGAAGGAGCTCCTATAATTCACCCCTCCACTTT. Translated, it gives CASSLGGRSSYNSPLHF. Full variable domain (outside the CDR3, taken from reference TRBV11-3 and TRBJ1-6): EAGVVQSPRYKIIEKKQPVAFWCNPISGHNTLYWYLQNLGQGPELLIRYENEEAVDDSQLPKDRFSAERLKGVDSTLKIQPAELGDSAVYLCASSLGGRSSYNSPLHFGNGTRLTVT.

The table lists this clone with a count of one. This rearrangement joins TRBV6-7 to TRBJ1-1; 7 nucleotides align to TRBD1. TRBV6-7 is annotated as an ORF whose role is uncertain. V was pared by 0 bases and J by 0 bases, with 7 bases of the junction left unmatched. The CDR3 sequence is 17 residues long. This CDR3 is CASSYSNGTAMNTEAFF. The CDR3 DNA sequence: TGTGCCAGCAGTTACTCGAATGGGACAGCGATGAACACTGAAGCTTTCTTT.

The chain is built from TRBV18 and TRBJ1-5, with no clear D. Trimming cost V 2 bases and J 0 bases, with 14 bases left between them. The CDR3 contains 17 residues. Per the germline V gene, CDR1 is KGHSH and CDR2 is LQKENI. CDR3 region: CASSPMGWGNSNQPQHF. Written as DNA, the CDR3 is TGTGCCAGCTCACCAATGGGGTGGGGAAATAGCAATCAGCCCCAGCATTTT.

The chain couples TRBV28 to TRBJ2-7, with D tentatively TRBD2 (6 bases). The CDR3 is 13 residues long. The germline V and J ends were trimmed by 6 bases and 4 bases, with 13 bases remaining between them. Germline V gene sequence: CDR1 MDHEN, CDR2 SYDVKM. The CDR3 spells CASRPGTFYEQYF. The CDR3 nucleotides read TGTGCCAGCAGGCCCGGGACTTTTTACGAGCAGTACTTC. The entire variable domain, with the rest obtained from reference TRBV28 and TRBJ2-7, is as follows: DVKVTQSSRYLVKRTGEKVFLECVQDMDHENMFWYRQDPGLGLRLIYFSYDVKMKEKGDIPEGYSVSREKKERFSLILESASTNQTSMYLCASRPGTFYEQYFGPGTRLTVT.

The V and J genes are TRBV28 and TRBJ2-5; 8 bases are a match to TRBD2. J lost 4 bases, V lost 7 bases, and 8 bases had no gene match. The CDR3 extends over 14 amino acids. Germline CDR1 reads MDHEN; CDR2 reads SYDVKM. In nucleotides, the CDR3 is TGTGCCAGCACCTCCACACGGGAGGGAGAGACCCAGTACTTC. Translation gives CASTSTREGETQYF.

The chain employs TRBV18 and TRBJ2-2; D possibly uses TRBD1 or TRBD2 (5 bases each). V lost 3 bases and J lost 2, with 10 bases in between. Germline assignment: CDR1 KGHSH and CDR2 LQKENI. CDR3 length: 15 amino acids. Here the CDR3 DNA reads TGTGCCAGCTCACCTACGGGACCTAACACCGGGGAGCTGTTTTTT. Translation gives CASSPTGPNTGELFF.

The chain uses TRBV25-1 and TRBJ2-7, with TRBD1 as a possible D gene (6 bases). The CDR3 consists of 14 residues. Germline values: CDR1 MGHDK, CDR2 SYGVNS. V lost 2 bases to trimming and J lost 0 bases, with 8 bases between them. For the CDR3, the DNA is TGTGCCAGCAGTGAACAGGGGTTCTCCTACGAGCAGTACTTC. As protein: CASSEQGFSYEQYF.

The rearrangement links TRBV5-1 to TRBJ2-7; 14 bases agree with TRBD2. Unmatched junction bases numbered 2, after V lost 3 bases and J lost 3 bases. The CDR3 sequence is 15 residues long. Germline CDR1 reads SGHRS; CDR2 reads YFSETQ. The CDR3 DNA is TGCGCCAGCAGCTCGGGGACTAGCGGGGGCTACGAGCAGTACTTC. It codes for CASSSGTSGGYEQYF.

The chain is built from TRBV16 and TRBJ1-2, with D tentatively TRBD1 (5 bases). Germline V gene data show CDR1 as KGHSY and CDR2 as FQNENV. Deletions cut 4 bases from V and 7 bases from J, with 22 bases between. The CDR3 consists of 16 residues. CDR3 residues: CASSPRGGTALRGYTF. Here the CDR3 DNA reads TGTGCCAGCAGCCCTAGAGGTGGGACCGCATTGCGTGGCTACACCTTC.

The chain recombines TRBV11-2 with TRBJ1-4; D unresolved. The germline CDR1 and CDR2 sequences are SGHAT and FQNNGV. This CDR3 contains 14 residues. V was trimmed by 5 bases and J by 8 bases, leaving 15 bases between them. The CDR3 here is CASSRTVAPEKLFF. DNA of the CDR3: TGTGCCAGCAGCCGGACGGTGGCCCCGGAAAAACTGTTTTTT.

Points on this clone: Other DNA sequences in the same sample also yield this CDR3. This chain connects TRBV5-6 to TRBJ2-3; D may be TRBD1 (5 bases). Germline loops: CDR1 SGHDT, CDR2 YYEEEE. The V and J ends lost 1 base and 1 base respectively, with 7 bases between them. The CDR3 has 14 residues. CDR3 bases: TGTGCCAGCAGCTTGAGGGGTGGCACAGATACGCAGTATTTT. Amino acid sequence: CASSLRGGTDTQYF.

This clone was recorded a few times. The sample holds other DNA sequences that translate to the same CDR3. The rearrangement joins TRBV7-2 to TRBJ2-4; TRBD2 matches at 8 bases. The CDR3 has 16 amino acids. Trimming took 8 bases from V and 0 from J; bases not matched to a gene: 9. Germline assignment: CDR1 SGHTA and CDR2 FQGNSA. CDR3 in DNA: TGTGCCAGCTCCGAGGCTCTAGCGGGAGCCAAAAACATTCAGTACTTC. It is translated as CASSEALAGAKNIQYF.

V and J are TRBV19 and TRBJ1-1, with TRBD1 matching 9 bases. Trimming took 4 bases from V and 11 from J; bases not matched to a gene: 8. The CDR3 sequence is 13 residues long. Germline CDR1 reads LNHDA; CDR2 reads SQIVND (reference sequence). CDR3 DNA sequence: TGTGCCAGTAGTAGGTTACAGGGGGCGCGGGCTTTCTTT. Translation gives CASSRLQGARAFF.

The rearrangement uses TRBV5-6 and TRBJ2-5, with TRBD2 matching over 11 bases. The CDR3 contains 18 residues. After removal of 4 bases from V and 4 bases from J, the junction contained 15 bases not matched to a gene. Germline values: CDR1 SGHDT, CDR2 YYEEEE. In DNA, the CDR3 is TGTGCCAGCAGCCAACTTGGTAGGTTCGGACTAGCGGGAGAGACCCAGTACTTC. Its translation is CASSQLGRFGLAGETQYF. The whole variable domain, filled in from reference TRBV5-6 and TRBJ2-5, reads DAGVTQSPTHLIKTRGQQVTLRCSPKSGHDTVSWYQQALGQGPQFIFQYYEEEERQRGNFPDRFSGHQFPNYSSELNVNALLLGDSALYLCASSQLGRFGLAGETQYFGPGTRLLVL.

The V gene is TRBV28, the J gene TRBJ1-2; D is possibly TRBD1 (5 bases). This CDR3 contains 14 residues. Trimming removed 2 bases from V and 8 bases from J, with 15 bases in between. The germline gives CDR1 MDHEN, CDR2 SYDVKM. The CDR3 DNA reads TGTGCCAGCAGTTTAGAATCAGGGATACGGGGCTACACCTTC. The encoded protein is CASSLESGIRGYTF.

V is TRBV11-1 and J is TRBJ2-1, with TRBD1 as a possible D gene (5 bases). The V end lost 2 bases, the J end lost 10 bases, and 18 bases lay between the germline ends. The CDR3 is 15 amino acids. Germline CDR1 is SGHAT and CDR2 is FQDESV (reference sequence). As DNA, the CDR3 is TGTGCCAGCAGCTTAAGAGGAGATCCATCAGGGGAGCAGTTCTTC. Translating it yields CASSLRGDPSGEQFF.

The CDR3 bases are TGTGCCACGGACCAAGGGACAGGGAGAGGACACACTGAAGCTTTCTTT. Protein: CATDQGTGRGHTEAFF. The rearrangement links TRBV19 to TRBJ1-1, with 9 positions matching TRBD1. Unmatched junction bases numbered 15, after V lost 10 bases and J lost 3 bases. The CDR3 covers 16 residues. In germline, CDR1 is LNHDA, CDR2 SQIVND (reference sequence).

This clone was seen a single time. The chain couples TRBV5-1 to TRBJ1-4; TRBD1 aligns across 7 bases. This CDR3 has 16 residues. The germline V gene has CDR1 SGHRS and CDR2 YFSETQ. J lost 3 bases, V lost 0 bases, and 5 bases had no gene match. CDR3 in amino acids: CASSLARTGPNEKLFF. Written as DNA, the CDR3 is TGCGCCAGCAGCTTGGCTAGGACAGGCCCTAATGAAAAACTGTTTTTT.

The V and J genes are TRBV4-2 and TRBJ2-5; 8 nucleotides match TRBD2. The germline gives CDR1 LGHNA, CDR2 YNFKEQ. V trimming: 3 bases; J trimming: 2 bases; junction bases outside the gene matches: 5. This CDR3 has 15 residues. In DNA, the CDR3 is TGTGCCAGCAGCCAGGAAATAGCGGGACAAGAGACCCAGTACTTC. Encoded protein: CASSQEIAGQETQYF.

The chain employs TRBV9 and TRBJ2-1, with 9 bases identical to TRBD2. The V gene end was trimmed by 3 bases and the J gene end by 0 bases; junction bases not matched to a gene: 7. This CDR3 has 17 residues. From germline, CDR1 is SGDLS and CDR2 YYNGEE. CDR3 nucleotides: TGTGCCAGCAGCGCCTCACCGGGACTAGCCTCCTACAATGAGCAGTTCTTC. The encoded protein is CASSASPGLASYNEQFF. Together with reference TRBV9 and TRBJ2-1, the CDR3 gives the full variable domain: DSGVTQTPKHLITATGQRVTLRCSPRSGDLSVYWYQQSLDQGLQFLIQYYNGEERAKGNILERFSAQQFPDLHSELNLSSLELGDSALYFCASSASPGLASYNEQFFGPGTRLTVL.

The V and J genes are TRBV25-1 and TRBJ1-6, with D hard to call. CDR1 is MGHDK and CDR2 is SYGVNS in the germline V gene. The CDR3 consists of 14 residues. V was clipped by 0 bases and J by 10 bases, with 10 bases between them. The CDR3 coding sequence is TGTGCCAGCAGTGAATACAGGTTGGAATCACCCCTCCACTTT. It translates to CASSEYRLESPLHF.